The 25 T cell receptor beta chains below come from one sample, sequenced in a study of molecular identifiers for immune sequencing clone quantification. TCRdb reprocessed the PCR reads with MiXCR, giving one entry per CDR3 protein. The sample includes some 580,000 distinct CDR3 sequences, 25% of them seen just once. The material sequenced was naive CD8+ T cells from blood, with Jurkat cell RNA spiked in. Subset here: FACS-sorted CD8+CD4-CCR7+CD45RA+ naive T cells. The receptors shown here come from a human donor in good health. Some libraries in this study had Jurkat cell RNA spiked in.

The rearrangement links TRBV5-1 to TRBJ2-5; D not certain. The CDR3 has 16 amino acids. The germline CDR1 and CDR2 sequences are SGHRS and YFSETQ. V was cut by 2 bases and J by 2 bases, with 16 bases left in between. CDR3: CASSLVDTKGQETQYF. The CDR3, as DNA: TGCGCCAGCAGCTTAGTTGACACGAAAGGACAAGAGACCCAGTACTTC.

The V call is TRBV3-1, the J call TRBJ2-7; D might be TRBD1 or TRBD2, each matching 5 bases. This CDR3 spans 14 amino acids. Germline CDR1 LGHDT, CDR2 YNNKEL (reference sequence). With 3 bases removed from V and 4 bases from J, the gap between germline ends came to 13 bases. CDR3 loop: CASSQRGRDYEQYF. CDR3 DNA: TGTGCCAGCAGCCAGAGGGGTAGAGATTACGAGCAGTACTTC.

This clonotype was observed at least ten times. The V gene is TRBV10-2, the J gene TRBJ1-1, with 8 bases lining up with TRBD1. The germline V gene has CDR1 WSHSY and CDR2 SAAADI. The CDR3 sequence is 15 residues long. V was pared by 7 bases and J by 1 base, with 8 bases of the junction left unmatched. The CDR3 loop reads CASTGTGPGNTEAFF. The DNA for the CDR3 is TGCGCCAGCACTGGGACAGGCCCAGGGAACACTGAAGCTTTCTTT.

This clonotype was counted a few times. This chain connects TRBV4-2 to TRBJ2-2; TRBD2 aligns across 10 bases. CDR3 size: 17 residues. Per germline, CDR1 LGHNA and CDR2 YNFKEQ. Trimming took 2 bases from V and 4 from J; bases not matched to a gene: 7. The CDR3 spells CASSQRLGLAFTGELFF. The CDR3 nucleotides are TGTGCCAGCAGCCAAAGGCTGGGACTAGCGTTCACCGGGGAGCTGTTTTTT.

This clonotype was seen at least ten times. The rearrangement joins TRBV13 to TRBJ1-5; D is possibly TRBD1 (5 bases). Germline V gene sequence: CDR1 PRHDT, CDR2 FYEKMQ (reference sequence). V lost 5 bases and J lost 6, with 11 bases in between. CDR3 size: 13 residues. The CDR3 reads CASSRGTLQPQHF. Written as DNA, the CDR3 is TGTGCCAGCAGCCGGGGCACTCTTCAGCCCCAGCATTTT. The whole variable domain, remainder taken from reference TRBV13 and TRBJ1-5, is AAGVIQSPRHLIKEKRETATLKCYPIPRHDTVYWYQQGPGQDPQFLISFYEKMQSDKGSIPDRFSAQQFSDYHSELNMSSLELGDSALYFCASSRGTLQPQHFGDGTRLSIL.

The rearrangement joins TRBV12-3 or TRBV12-4 to TRBJ1-4; D unclear. This CDR3 is built from 14 residues. V dropped 6 bases and J dropped 8 bases, with 16 bases sitting between them. DNA for the CDR3: TGTGCCAGCAGCCAGAGTAATGCCCAGGAAAAACTGTTTTTT. It specifies CASSQSNAQEKLFF.

A remark on this clonotype: With a much larger clone just one base away, this may be a read error. The chain recombines TRBV6-6 with TRBJ2-7, with 9 bases aligning to TRBD1. The germline V gene encodes CDR1 MNHNY and CDR2 SVGAGI (reference sequence). The CDR3 covers 15 residues. The CDR3 DNA reads as TGTGCCAGCCGCCAGGTCGGGACAGGGATGTACGGGCAGTACTTC. Residues: CASRQVGTGMYGQYF.

On this clonotype itself: The junction departs from germline at one end; a sequencing error may be responsible. J is TRBJ1-4 and V is TRBV4-2, with 7 bases matching TRBD1. Per germline, CDR1 LGHNA and CDR2 YNFKEQ. The CDR3 is made up of 17 amino acids. CDR3 DNA: TGTGCCAGCGGCCAACCCCTAGAGGGACAGCAGAATGAAAAACTGTTTTTT. Residues: CASGQPLEGQQNEKLFF.

Turning to this clonotype: A read error may account for a junction end that differs from germline. The chain combines TRBV27 with TRBJ1-2; 7 bases align to TRBD1. The CDR3 has 14 amino acids. Germline assignment: CDR1 MNHEY and CDR2 SMNVEV (reference sequence). DNA for the CDR3: TGTGCCAGCAGTCCCATAGGGGGCAACTATGGCTACGCCTTC. Its translation is CASSPIGGNYGYAF.

Comment on this clonotype: It may be a read error: a sequence one base away is much more abundant. V usage is TRBV28 and J usage is TRBJ2-3; 7 bases line up with TRBD2. V lost 3 bases and J lost 2; bases outside the gene matches: 5. Per germline, CDR1 MDHEN and CDR2 SYDVKM. The CDR3 has 15 amino acids. In DNA form, the CDR3 reads TGTGCCAGCAGTTTGCCCGGGACTACCACAGATACGCAGTATTTT. This encodes CASSLPGTTTDTQYF.

The DNA of the CDR3 is TGTGCCACCAGTGATTTGTCGACAGAGAATCAGCCCCAGCATTTT. Protein sequence: CATSDLSTENQPQHF. The rearrangement joins TRBV24-1 to TRBJ1-5; D is perhaps TRBD1 (5 bases). This CDR3 has 15 amino acids. Germline CDR1 reads KGHDR; CDR2 reads SFDVKD. V was trimmed by 0 bases and J by 4 bases, leaving 9 bases between them.

J is TRBJ1-1 and V is TRBV9; tentative D call: TRBD1 (6 bases). The germline V gene has CDR1 SGDLS and CDR2 YYNGEE. The CDR3 is 14 residues long. Trimming left V 3 bases short and J 2 bases short, with 11 bases between. CDR3 region: CASSAGDLNTEAFF. CDR3 coding DNA: TGTGCCAGCAGCGCAGGGGACCTTAACACTGAAGCTTTCTTT.

This clonotype was detected only a few times. The CDR3 loop is CASSQDPVGSQTNSTEQYF. The CDR3 DNA reads TGTGCCAGCAGCCAAGATCCAGTGGGCTCGCAAACAAATTCGACGGAGCAGTACTTC. The J gene is TRBJ2-7, the V gene TRBV4-2; D is unclear. Germline values: CDR1 LGHNA, CDR2 YNFKEQ. There are 19 residues in the CDR3. The V gene lost 0 bases and the J gene lost 7 bases, with 28 bases spanning the gap.

CDR3 loop: CASVGTDSYEQYF. In DNA, the CDR3 is TGTGCCAGCGTGGGCACAGACTCCTACGAGCAGTACTTC. The chain combines TRBV2 with TRBJ2-7; D call uncertain. The germline V and J ends were trimmed by 8 bases and 0 bases, with 11 bases remaining between them. CDR1 and CDR2 from the germline V gene are SNHLY and FYNNEI. The CDR3 has 13 residues.

Comment on this clonotype: This clone may be a read error of a much larger clone one base away. This chain joins TRBV19 and TRBJ1-5, with 8 positions matching TRBD1. Looked up from germline, CDR1 is LNHDA and CDR2 is SQIVND (reference sequence). J gave up 5 bases and V 9 bases, and 6 bases lay outside the gene matches. CDR3 length: 13 residues. The chain's CDR3 is CASNDRGDQPQHF. The CDR3 DNA reads as TGTGCCAGCAATGACAGGGGCGATCAGCCCCAGCATTTT.

V and J are TRBV20-1 and TRBJ2-7; D gene unclear. The CDR3 loop spans 13 amino acids. Trimming removed 2 bases at V and 4 bases at J, with 12 bases between. Germline CDR1 and CDR2: DFQATT and SNEGSKA (reference sequence). In DNA form, the CDR3 reads TGCAGTGCTAGAATCAGTCACGCGTACGAGCAGTACTTC. Residues: CSARISHAYEQYF.

The chain uses TRBV19 and TRBJ2-4; 8 positions match TRBD1. The V and J ends lost 5 bases and 8 bases, in that order; junction bases with no gene match: 8. CDR3 length: 14 amino acids. Germline V gene data show CDR1 as LNHDA and CDR2 as SQIVND (reference sequence). CDR3 loop: CASSERQGPDIQYF. As DNA, the CDR3 is TGTGCCAGTAGTGAGAGACAGGGGCCAGACATTCAGTACTTC.

This clonotype was seen at least ten times. The chain's CDR3 is CSASPLAGIGSDTQYF. Written as DNA, the CDR3 is TGCAGTGCTAGCCCCCTAGCGGGGATAGGGTCAGATACGCAGTATTTT. V gene TRBV20-1 combines with J gene TRBJ2-3, with 9 bases lining up with TRBD2. This CDR3 spans 16 amino acids. Trimming at V came to 3 bases and at J to 4 bases, leaving 11 bases not matched to a gene. The germline V gene encodes CDR1 DFQATT and CDR2 SNEGSKA (reference sequence).

CDR3 coding DNA: TGCAGTGCTAGAGTTATAAGGGGGTTAACTGCAGATACGCAGTATTTT. It translates to CSARVIRGLTADTQYF. The V call is TRBV20-1, the J call TRBJ2-3; perhaps TRBD1 as D (6 bases). The CDR3 contains 16 residues. Germline lookup yields CDR1 DFQATT and CDR2 SNEGSKA (reference sequence). V lost 1 base and J lost 4, with 18 bases in between.

This clonotype was seen a handful of times. The chain couples TRBV4-1 to TRBJ1-6, with D maybe TRBD1 (5 bases). Trimming shortened V by 2 bases and J by 4 bases, and 9 bases separated the two germline ends. This CDR3 has 15 amino acids. CDR1 is MGHRA, CDR2 YSYEKL, per germline. CDR3 amino acids: CASSQKSGYNSPLHF. The CDR3 coding sequence is TGCGCCAGCAGCCAAAAGTCAGGGTATAATTCACCCCTCCACTTT.

J is TRBJ2-3 and V is TRBV4-3; TRBD1 aligns across 8 bases. After removal of 2 bases from V and 1 base from J, the junction contained 5 bases not matched to a gene. Germline-derived CDR1 and CDR2 are LGHNA and YSLEER. The CDR3 has 16 amino acids. The CDR3 is CASSQTNRGGTDTQYF. The DNA of the CDR3 is TGCGCCAGCAGCCAAACTAACAGGGGGGGCACAGATACGCAGTATTTT.

Note on this clonotype: As the CDR3 is not closed by the conserved phenylalanine or tryptophan, this likely results from a read error. This chain links TRBV12-5 with TRBJ2-5; TRBD2 agrees at 11 bases. The CDR3 has 15 residues. Germline loops: CDR1 LGHNT, CDR2 FRNRAP. The J segment lost 2 bases and the V segment lost 4 bases, leaving 3 bases of the junction unmatched. As DNA, the CDR3 is TGTGCTAGTGGTTGGGTAGCGGGGGGGCAAGAGACCCAGTACCTC. It specifies CASGWVAGGQETQYL.

The chain uses TRBV9 and TRBJ2-2; D might be TRBD1 or TRBD2, each matching 5 bases. The CDR3 consists of 15 residues. Trimming stripped 4 bases from V and 6 bases from J, with 16 bases between. CDR1 is SGDLS, CDR2 YYNGEE, per germline. The CDR3 DNA is TGTGCCAGCAGCACCGACTGGGACGAGCCCGGGGAGCTGTTTTTT. The encoded protein is CASSTDWDEPGELFF.

As concerns this clonotype: A junction end diverges from the germline sequence, so it may reflect a read error. V and J are TRBV6-6 and TRBJ2-7, with 8 bases aligning to TRBD1. Germline assignment: CDR1 MNHNY and CDR2 SVGAGI (reference sequence). This CDR3 has 14 amino acids. The CDR3 spells CASSADRGSHEQYF. The CDR3 coding sequence is TGTGCCAGCAGTGCCGACAGGGGCTCCCACGAGCAGTACTTC.

The chain recombines TRBV19 with TRBJ2-4, with a possible D match to TRBD1 (6 bases). Per the germline V gene, CDR1 is LNHDA and CDR2 is SQIVND (reference sequence). The CDR3 consists of 17 residues. V lost 1 base and J 7 bases, leaving 20 bases between the germline ends. The DNA for the CDR3 is TGTGCCAGTAGTATAGGGGTTCAGCAGGGGATCAATAACATTCAGTACTTC. This codes for CASSIGVQQGINNIQYF. Using reference TRBV19 and TRBJ2-4 for the parts outside the CDR3, the full variable domain is DGGITQSPKYLFRKEGQNVTLSCEQNLNHDAMYWYRQDPGQGLRLIYYSQIVNDFQKGDIAEGYSVSREKKESFPLTVTSAQKNPTAFYLCASSIGVQQGINNIQYFGAGTRLSVL.